The 15 T cell receptor beta chains presented below share a single source sample, sequenced in a study of T-cell memory formation after mild COVID-19. TCRdb re-called the 5' RACE reads through MiXCR, storing one row per CDR3 protein. This table holds hundreds of thousands of distinct CDR3 sequences, about 24% found once. The sequenced sample was PBMCs or a T cell subset sorted from them (not recorded which). These receptors all come from an adult woman who had mild COVID-19 (a few samples of this study predate the infection). Cell type and time point are not known.

This rearrangement joins TRBV4-3 to TRBJ2-7; TRBD2 aligns across 8 bases. The CDR3 consists of 15 residues. V was clipped by 3 bases and J by 5 bases; unmatched bases: 9. Germline-derived CDR1 and CDR2 are LGHNA and YSLEER. The chain's CDR3 is CASSQGGLGFHEQYF. CDR3 nucleotide sequence: TGCGCCAGCAGCCAGGGGGGACTAGGATTCCACGAGCAGTACTTC.

The chain joins TRBV20-1 to TRBJ2-4; TRBD2 aligns across 14 bases. The CDR3 is made up of 16 amino acids. Unmatched junction bases numbered 4, after V lost 3 bases and J lost 3 bases. Germline loops: CDR1 DFQATT, CDR2 SNEGSKA (reference sequence). Here the CDR3 DNA reads TGCAGTGCTAGTGGACTAGCGGGAGGCTACAAAAACATTCAGTACTTC. Translating gives CSASGLAGGYKNIQYF.

This clonotype has just a few counts. The chain uses TRBV6-5 and TRBJ2-6, with D possibly TRBD2 on 5 matching bases. Germline assignment: CDR1 MNHEY and CDR2 SVGAGI. CDR3 length: 15 amino acids. With 6 bases removed from V and 0 bases from J, the gap between germline ends came to 9 bases. CDR3 residues: CASSSGNSGANVLTF. In DNA, the CDR3 is TGTGCCAGCAGCTCCGGGAACTCTGGGGCCAACGTCCTGACTTTC.

V usage is TRBV3-1 and J usage is TRBJ2-3; the D is unclear. The CDR3 runs 14 residues. Trimming took off 0 bases at V and 2 bases at J, with 6 bases between the two ends. Germline CDR1 reads LGHDT; CDR2 reads YNNKEL (reference sequence). CDR3 DNA: TGTGCCAGCAGCCAAGACCCTTTCACAGATACGCAGTATTTT. Amino acids: CASSQDPFTDTQYF.

The J gene is TRBJ1-5, the V gene TRBV29-1; 7 bases fit TRBD1. Trimming took 3 bases from V and 6 from J; bases not matched to a gene: 5. CDR3 length: 13 amino acids. Germline-derived CDR1 and CDR2 are SQVTM and ANQGSEA. This CDR3 is CSVESQGGQPQHF. DNA for the CDR3: TGCAGCGTTGAGAGCCAGGGGGGTCAGCCCCAGCATTTT.

There are many counts of this clonotype. The chain carries TRBV12-3 or TRBV12-4 and TRBJ2-1; D uncertain. The CDR3 runs 12 residues. V was cut by 5 bases and J by 9 bases, with 11 bases left in between. CDR3: CASSTDRPEQFF. CDR3 DNA sequence: TGTGCCAGCAGTACGGACCGACCTGAGCAGTTCTTC.

The table lists this clonotype with a few counts. The chain recombines TRBV12-3 or TRBV12-4 with TRBJ2-1; D remains ambiguous. Trimming cost V 2 bases and J 3 bases, with 5 bases left between them. The CDR3 is 13 residues long. Written as DNA, the CDR3 is TGTGCCAGCAGTTTACCCTACTACAATGAGCAGTTCTTC. Protein sequence: CASSLPYYNEQFF.

This clonotype was counted a few times. The chain links TRBV7-6 to TRBJ2-1, with 9 nucleotides matching TRBD2. Germline V lookup: CDR1 SGHVS, CDR2 FNYEAQ. Unmatched junction bases numbered 5, after V lost 5 bases and J lost 0 bases. This CDR3 contains 16 residues. The CDR3 DNA reads TGTGCCAGCAGCACCTGGCGGGAGGGCTCCTACAATGAGCAGTTCTTC. It is translated as CASSTWREGSYNEQFF.

This clonotype has more than one count but fewer than ten. This rearrangement joins TRBV30 to TRBJ2-7; tentatively, D is TRBD2 (6 bases). CDR1 GTSNPN and CDR2 SVGIG come from the germline V gene (reference sequence). The CDR3 runs to 13 residues. V lost 0 bases, J lost 7 bases, and 13 bases lay in between. The CDR3 region is CAWSVGLALEQYF. As DNA, the CDR3 is TGTGCCTGGAGTGTAGGTCTAGCGTTAGAGCAGTACTTC.

V usage is TRBV12-3 or TRBV12-4 and J usage is TRBJ2-3; TRBD2 matches at 10 bases. V was clipped by 4 bases and J by 4 bases; unmatched bases: 5. This CDR3 is 15 amino acids long. CDR3 nucleotide sequence: TGTGCCAGCAGTTCTAGCGGGAGTTTTTCAGATACGCAGTATTTT. Translation gives CASSSSGSFSDTQYF.

V and J are TRBV4-1 and TRBJ2-5, with D perhaps matching TRBD1 or TRBD2 (7 bases each). Trimming took 7 bases from V and 5 from J, leaving 17 bases between them. The germline V gene encodes CDR1 MGHRA and CDR2 YSYEKL. The CDR3 extends over 14 amino acids. This CDR3 is CASTRQGGEETQYF. The CDR3 nucleotides read TGCGCCAGCACCCGACAGGGAGGGGAGGAGACCCAGTACTTC.

This chain links TRBV27 with TRBJ2-3; TRBD2 matches at 9 bases. Germline V gene lookup returns CDR1 MNHEY and CDR2 SMNVEV (reference sequence). Unmatched junction bases numbered 5, after V lost 5 bases and J lost 5 bases. The CDR3 is 14 amino acids. The CDR3 DNA is TGTGCCAGCAGTATAGCGGGGGTAGGAGATACGCAGTATTTT. Translation: CASSIAGVGDTQYF.

This clonotype was found a few times. V gene TRBV5-1 combines with J gene TRBJ2-3; D not resolved. Germline V gene data show CDR1 as SGHRS and CDR2 as YFSETQ. V lost 0 bases to trimming and J lost 4 bases, with 9 bases between them. The CDR3 loop spans 14 amino acids. CDR3 DNA sequence: TGCGCCAGCAGCTTGGTGGCTGAAGCAGATACGCAGTATTTT. Protein product: CASSLVAEADTQYF.

This clonotype was recorded a few times. The CDR3 DNA reads TGTGCCAGCAGCATCGGGACAGGGGATTTCAATCAGCCCCAGCATTTT. Protein: CASSIGTGDFNQPQHF. This chain connects TRBV7-9 to TRBJ1-5; 10 nucleotides line up with TRBD1. Trimming removed 5 bases from V and 3 bases from J; junction bases left unmatched: 7. The CDR3 totals 16 residues. Germline CDR1 is SEHNR and CDR2 is FQNEAQ (reference sequence).

The V and J genes are TRBV19 and TRBJ2-1; TRBD1 matches at 8 bases. The germline gives CDR1 LNHDA, CDR2 SQIVND (reference sequence). This CDR3 is 14 amino acids long. V was pared by 6 bases and J by 5 bases, with 6 bases of the junction left unmatched. CDR3 sequence (DNA): TGTGCCAGTAGGCCGGGACAGGTGAACAATGAGCAGTTCTTC. Protein product: CASRPGQVNNEQFF.